The 24 T cell receptor beta chains presented below share a single source sample, sequenced in a study of cytomegalovirus exposure and HLA in healthy donors. The PCR made use of 60 Vbeta and 13 Jbeta primers. Method: immunoSEQ multiplex PCR; TCRdb's copy keeps in-frame clones and lacks some. The profile shows roughly 38,000 clones, approximately 91% of them singletons. The sequenced sample consisted of PBMCs. Receptor source: a woman younger than 35 in good health and CMV-seronegative.

J is TRBJ2-1 and V is TRBV4-1, with a weak D call TRBD1 (5 bases). In germline, CDR1 is MGHRA, CDR2 YSYEKL. Trimming stripped 0 bases from V and 8 bases from J, with 17 bases between. This CDR3 has 16 amino acids. CDR3 sequence reads: CASSQEGQGQQYEQFF. The CDR3 region has the DNA TGCGCCAGCAGCCAAGAAGGTCAGGGTCAGCAATATGAGCAGTTCTTC.

This clone was detected only once. The chain couples TRBV4-3 to TRBJ2-1; 8 bases are a match to TRBD2. Per the germline V gene, CDR1 is LGHNA and CDR2 is YSLEER. V gave up 0 bases and J gave up 9 bases; unmatched junction bases: 10. The CDR3 spans 16 residues. CDR3 sequence (DNA): TGCGCCAGCAGCCAAGAGGTCAACGGGAGGGCCACTGAGCAGTTCTTC. Encoded protein: CASSQEVNGRATEQFF.

V gene TRBV12-5 combines with J gene TRBJ1-2; D is possibly TRBD1 (5 bases). Germline CDR1 and CDR2: LGHNT and FRNRAP. The CDR3 is 18 residues long. V was trimmed by 0 bases and J by 2 bases, leaving 19 bases between them. The CDR3 sequence: CASGLVRASRGMNYGYTF. CDR3 DNA: TGTGCTAGTGGTTTGGTACGGGCGAGTCGGGGGATGAACTATGGCTACACCTTC.

The chain employs TRBV7-3 and TRBJ2-1; 9 positions match TRBD1. CDR3 length equals 14 residues. CDR1 is SGHTA, CDR2 FQGTGA, per germline. J gave up 6 bases and V 5 bases, and 5 bases lay outside the gene matches. The CDR3 DNA is TGTGCCAGCAGCCTAAGACAGGGGGGCAATGAGCAGTTCTTC. Translated, it gives CASSLRQGGNEQFF.

The gene calls are TRBV5-5 and TRBJ1-2; a weak D match, TRBD1 (5 bases). CDR1 SGHKS and CDR2 YYEKEE come from the germline V gene (reference sequence). Between the trimmed V and J ends, which lost 2 bases and 3 bases, there was a span of 11 bases. This CDR3 is built from 14 residues. CDR3: CASSFSGADYGYTF. The CDR3 DNA reads as TGTGCCAGCAGCTTCAGCGGGGCGGACTATGGCTACACCTTC.

The chain recombines TRBV11-1 with TRBJ2-5, with 7 nucleotides matching TRBD2. This CDR3 region has 12 residues. Germline CDR1 is SGHAT and CDR2 is FQDESV (reference sequence). After removal of 3 bases from V and 5 bases from J, the junction contained 0 bases not matched to a gene. CDR3: CASSFGGETQYF. The CDR3 DNA sequence: TGTGCCAGCAGCTTCGGGGGGGAGACCCAGTACTTC.

This sequence joins TRBV28 and TRBJ2-7; no clear D. Looked up from germline, CDR1 is MDHEN and CDR2 is SYDVKM. V was shortened by 2 bases and J by 4 bases, with 9 bases between the two germline ends. This CDR3 comprises 13 residues. The CDR3 coding sequence is TGTGCCAGCAGTTTACGCGGATGGTACGAGCAGTACTTC. Amino acids: CASSLRGWYEQYF.

The chain has TRBV20-1 and TRBJ1-1; D is unclear. CDR3 length: 11 residues. V lost 6 bases, J lost 7 bases, and 12 bases lay in between. From germline, CDR1 is DFQATT and CDR2 SNEGSKA (reference sequence). The DNA of the CDR3 is TGCAGTGCCAATTACGAGGGTGAAGCTTTCTTT. This gives the protein CSANYEGEAFF.

This chain connects TRBV4-3 to TRBJ1-1, with D hard to call. Trimming pared 0 bases from V and 7 bases from J, leaving 18 bases between. CDR1 LGHNA and CDR2 YSLEER come from the germline V gene. There are 16 residues in the CDR3. Here the CDR3 reads CASSQEPSLRGSEAFF. The CDR3 region has the DNA TGCGCCAGCAGCCAAGAGCCCTCCCTGAGAGGGAGTGAAGCTTTCTTT.

V and J are TRBV6-1 and TRBJ1-5, with TRBD1 matching 9 bases. The CDR3 runs to 15 residues. Germline V lookup: CDR1 MNHNS, CDR2 SASEGT. V gave up 8 bases and J gave up 0 bases; unmatched junction bases: 5. The CDR3 nucleotides read TGTGCCAGCCGGGACAGGGAGGTTAGCAATCAGCCCCAGCATTTT. Amino acids: CASRDREVSNQPQHF.

V gene TRBV18 combines with J gene TRBJ2-1; 9 nucleotides agree with TRBD2. The V gene's germline CDR1 is KGHSH and CDR2 LQKENI. V dropped 3 bases and J dropped 8; count of bases not matched to a gene: 5. The CDR3 consists of 14 residues. This CDR3 reads CASSPWAGGDEQFF. The CDR3 DNA sequence: TGTGCCAGCTCACCGTGGGCGGGAGGGGATGAGCAGTTCTTC.

V is TRBV30 and J is TRBJ2-2; 9 bases align to TRBD1. The V gene end was trimmed by 3 bases and the J gene end by 7 bases; junction bases not matched to a gene: 9. The germline gives CDR1 GTSNPN, CDR2 SVGIG (reference sequence). CDR3 length equals 15 residues. DNA for the CDR3: TGTGCCTGGAGCGATCTCGGGACAGGGCACGGGGAGCTGTTTTTT. Its translation: CAWSDLGTGHGELFF.

This clone has a handful of counts. The chain joins TRBV18 to TRBJ1-2; 7 bases align to TRBD1. V shed 5 bases and J 8 bases; nucleotides not matched to a gene: 14. Germline V gives CDR1 KGHSH, CDR2 LQKENI. The CDR3 spans 15 residues. The CDR3 region is CASSGKGTEALGYTF. In DNA, the CDR3 is TGTGCCAGCTCAGGGAAGGGGACAGAAGCCCTGGGCTACACCTTC. The variable domain in full, with the rest retrieved from reference TRBV18 and TRBJ1-2, is NAGVMQNPRHLVRRRGQEARLRCSPMKGHSHVYWYRQLPEEGLKFMVYLQKENIIDESGMPKERFSAEFPKEGPSILRIQQVVRGDSAAYFCASSGKGTEALGYTFGSGTRLTVV.

The chain uses TRBV28 and TRBJ2-3; TRBD2 is a possible D gene (6 bases). Germline values: CDR1 MDHEN, CDR2 SYDVKM. The CDR3 length is 14 residues. V was shortened by 2 bases and J by 10 bases, with 16 bases between the two germline ends. The CDR3 spells CASSLPRGSVAQYF. In DNA form, the CDR3 reads TGTGCCAGCAGTTTACCCCGGGGGAGCGTCGCGCAGTATTTT.

V usage is TRBV28 and J usage is TRBJ2-5, with D perhaps matching TRBD2 (5 bases). V lost 4 bases and J lost 1, with 13 bases in between. From germline, CDR1 is MDHEN and CDR2 SYDVKM. This CDR3 is built from 15 residues. For the CDR3, the DNA is TGTGCCAGCAGTTCATACCCGGGGTCCCAAGAGACCCAGTACTTC. It codes for CASSSYPGSQETQYF.

Only a few counts were recorded for this clone. The chain combines TRBV6-5 with TRBJ2-3, with D tentatively TRBD2 (6 bases). Trimming took off 10 bases at V and 1 base at J, with 18 bases between the two ends. The germline V gene has CDR1 MNHEY and CDR2 SVGAGI. The length of the CDR3 is 15 residues. The CDR3 nucleotides read TGTGCCACCCTACCTTTGGGGGGAGGCACAGATACGCAGTATTTT. Translating it yields CATLPLGGGTDTQYF.

This clone was seen a single time. The J gene is TRBJ2-7, the V gene TRBV21-1; TRBD1 is the table's D call, not checked against the DNA. TRBV21-1 counts as a pseudogene. The CDR3 contains 18 residues. The DNA for the CDR3 is TGTGCCAGCAGCAAACCCCCCCCAGGGGGATTGGTCCAGAACGAGCAGTACTTC. It translates to CASSKPPPGGLVQNEQYF.

The rearrangement joins TRBV7-2 to TRBJ2-1; possible D gene TRBD2, 6 bases. Trimming took off 3 bases at V and 4 bases at J, with 13 bases between the two ends. Germline V lookup: CDR1 SGHTA, CDR2 FQGNSA. This CDR3 spans 15 amino acids. The CDR3 here is CASSFIAVEYNEQFF. The CDR3 region has the DNA TGTGCCAGCAGCTTCATAGCGGTAGAATACAATGAGCAGTTCTTC.

This chain uses TRBV2 with TRBJ1-1; no firm D call. Germline V gene sequence: CDR1 SNHLY, CDR2 FYNNEI. The CDR3 covers 13 residues. V dropped 8 bases and J dropped 0 bases, with 10 bases sitting between them. CDR3 amino acids: CASLGRVNTEAFF. CDR3 nucleotides: TGTGCCAGCCTGGGGAGGGTGAACACTGAAGCTTTCTTT.

The rearrangement joins TRBV5-1 to TRBJ2-5; weak D call: TRBD2 (5 bases). V was cut by 4 bases and J by 1 base, with 8 bases left in between. CDR1 and CDR2 (germline): SGHRS, YFSETQ. The CDR3 length is 13 residues. DNA of the CDR3: TGCGCCAGCAGCCTAAGCGGCCAAGAGACCCAGTACTTC. Encoded protein: CASSLSGQETQYF.

The chain links TRBV6-4 to TRBJ2-3; TRBD1 aligns across 12 bases. The CDR3 has 16 residues. Germline V CDR1 and CDR2: MRHNA, SNTAGT. The junction had 6 bases not matched to a gene; V was cut back by 4 bases and J by 4 bases. The CDR3 DNA reads as TGTGCCAGCAGTGCCTCCGGGACAGGGGGCGCAGATACGCAGTATTTT. Protein product: CASSASGTGGADTQYF.

This chain links TRBV6-5 with TRBJ2-2, with 8 bases that match TRBD1. CDR3 length: 15 residues. The V gene end was trimmed by 6 bases and the J gene end by 4 bases; junction bases not matched to a gene: 7. Germline CDR1 reads MNHEY; CDR2 reads SVGAGI. The CDR3 sequence is CASRIGQGFTGELFF. CDR3 in DNA: TGTGCCAGCAGGATCGGACAGGGATTCACCGGGGAGCTGTTTTTT.

The gene calls are TRBV13 and TRBJ2-5; a weak D match, TRBD1 (7 bases). V was clipped by 3 bases and J by 1 base, with 15 bases between them. The CDR3 is 16 residues long. CDR1 is PRHDT, CDR2 FYEKMQ, per germline (reference sequence). The CDR3 coding sequence is TGTGCCAGCAGCTTTAGACAGGGAGGCTTCCAAGAGACCCAGTACTTC. Amino acids: CASSFRQGGFQETQYF.

This clone has only one observation. Compared with germline, one end of the junction differs, possibly owing to a read error. The chain is built from TRBV7-9 and TRBJ1-2; the D gene is possibly TRBD1 (6 bases). This CDR3 comprises 14 residues. The V gene's germline CDR1 is SEHNR and CDR2 FQNEAQ (reference sequence). CDR3 sequence reads: CSSRRGGENYGYTF. DNA for the CDR3: TGTTCCAGCCGAAGAGGGGGGGAGAACTATGGCTACACCTTC. The variable domain in full, with the rest retrieved from reference TRBV7-9 and TRBJ1-2, is DTGVSQNPRHKITKRGQNVTFRCDPISEHNRLYWYRQTLGQGPEFLTYFQNEAQLEKSRLLSDRFSAERPKGSFSTLEIQRTEQGDSAMYLCSSRRGGENYGYTFGSGTRLTVV.